This TCR beta chain was sequenced for a study of low-dose radiotherapy and immunotherapy resistance in tumors. At the level of the study: The 200 mg/m2 dose of intravenous cyclophosphamide was given every two weeks, one day before radiation and immunotherapy.

The junction had 11 bases not matched to a gene; V was cut back by 5 bases and J by 4 bases. From germline, CDR1 is SGHTA and CDR2 FQGNSA. The CDR3 consists of 18 residues. Time point: after trial treatment. Noted treatment: LDRT plus nivolumab, ipilimumab, low-dose cyclophosphamide and aspirin (RACIN trial). The donors' treatment consisted of nivolumab, ipilimumab, aspirin, low-dose cyclophosphamide and low-dose radiotherapy. Eligible patients bore advanced solid tumors devoid of tumor-infiltrating lymphocytes. There are many counts of this clonotype. First-strand cDNA used TRAV- and TRBV-specific primers, covering alpha and beta chains. With a V-primer adapter and a constant-region primer, TCRs were amplified for about 22 PCR cycles. TCRdb re-analysed the reads in MiXCR, keeping a single row per CDR3 protein. Among 31,000 or so distinct CDR3 sequences, 49% were seen once, and the ten largest hold approximately 5.4%.

The rearrangement links TRBV7-2 to TRBJ2-5; 15 bases agree with TRBD2. The starting material was PBMCs, obtained after low-dose radiotherapy plus immunotherapy. This TCR was recovered from a male donor with gallbladder cancer. The CDR3 DNA sequence: TGTGCCAGCAGCAGAGGGACTAGCGGGAGGAGATCGGGAGAGACCCAGTACTTC. Translated: CASSRGTSGRRSGETQYF. The whole variable domain, filled in from reference TRBV7-2 and TRBJ2-5, reads GAGVSQSPSNKVTEKGKDVELRCDPISGHTALYWYRQSLGQGLEFLIYFQGNSAPDKSGLPSDRFSAERTGGSVSTLTIQRTQQEDSAVYLCASSRGTSGRRSGETQYFGPGTRLLVL.